Listed here are 12 T cell receptor beta chains from one sample, sequenced in a study of graft-versus-host responses after intestinal transplantation. Antigen specificity for these receptors is unknown. Sequencing used immunoSEQ multiplex PCR; TCRdb keeps in-frame clones, though not all of them. The sample lists about 98,000 clones; around 83% were seen once. This specimen consisted of unstimulated CD8+ T cells sorted from spleen or lymph node cells, obtained before intestinal transplant. These receptors came from a human donor who received an intestinal transplant.

The chain employs TRBV27 and TRBJ2-5, with D uncertain. Trimming stripped 2 bases from V and 2 bases from J, with 6 bases between. The germline CDR1 and CDR2 sequences are MNHEY and SMNVEV (reference sequence). The CDR3 has 13 amino acids. CDR3 amino acids: CASSLMGQETQYF. CDR3 nucleotides: TGTGCCAGCAGTTTAATGGGGCAAGAGACCCAGTACTTC.

The V and J genes are TRBV27 and TRBJ2-3; 11 bases fit TRBD2. This CDR3 region has 17 residues. The J segment lost 2 bases and the V segment lost 1 base, leaving 5 bases of the junction unmatched. Germline CDR1 is MNHEY and CDR2 is SMNVEV (reference sequence). In DNA form, the CDR3 reads TGTGCCAGCAGTTTATTACTGACTAGCGGGAACACAGATACGCAGTATTTT. This encodes CASSLLLTSGNTDTQYF.

The chain uses TRBV9 and TRBJ2-2; D perhaps matches TRBD1 (5 bases). This CDR3 spans 15 amino acids. Per germline, CDR1 SGDLS and CDR2 YYNGEE. V was trimmed by 0 bases and J by 3 bases, leaving 9 bases between them. The CDR3 reads CASSVEGADTGELFF. The CDR3 nucleotides read TGTGCCAGCAGCGTAGAAGGGGCGGACACCGGGGAGCTGTTTTTT.

This clone was picked up a small number of times. The V and J genes are TRBV6-5 and TRBJ1-1, with TRBD1 as a possible D gene (5 bases). CDR1 is MNHEY, CDR2 SVGAGI, per germline. Trimming removed 4 bases at V and 13 bases at J, with 13 bases between. The CDR3 is 11 amino acids. This chain's CDR3 is CASSFAQGVFF. DNA for the CDR3: TGTGCCAGCAGTTTCGCCCAGGGTGTTTTCTTT.

This clone was counted only a few times. The rearrangement links TRBV4-2 to TRBJ2-3, with 11 bases matching TRBD2. Germline assignment: CDR1 LGHNA and CDR2 YNFKEQ. Unmatched junction bases numbered 14, after V lost 3 bases and J lost 6 bases. The CDR3 runs 18 residues. In DNA, the CDR3 is TGTGCCAGCAGCCACCCAGGGGTAGCGGGAGGGCCTGTGGATACGCAGTATTTT. This codes for CASSHPGVAGGPVDTQYF.

The V gene is TRBV5-1, the J gene TRBJ2-2, with 8 bases fitting TRBD2. V gave up 4 bases and J gave up 0 bases; unmatched junction bases: 8. The CDR3 runs 17 residues. The germline CDR1 and CDR2 sequences are SGHRS and YFSETQ. CDR3 coding DNA: TGCGCCAGCAGCCTAGAGCCGGGACTAGCGAACACCGGGGAGCTGTTTTTT. It specifies CASSLEPGLANTGELFF.

This chain joins TRBV2 and TRBJ2-5; no definite D call. With 6 bases removed from V and 2 bases from J, the gap between germline ends came to 13 bases. Germline V CDR1 and CDR2: SNHLY, FYNNEI. The CDR3 sequence is 14 residues long. The CDR3 loop reads CASRSHLEQETQYF. The DNA of the CDR3 is TGTGCCAGCAGATCCCACTTAGAACAAGAGACCCAGTACTTC. The complete variable domain, with remaining parts taken from reference TRBV2 and TRBJ2-5, reads EPEVTQTPSHQVTQMGQEVILRCVPISNHLYFYWYRQILGQKVEFLVSFYNNEISEKSEIFDDQFSVERPDGSNFTLKIRSTKLEDSAMYFCASRSHLEQETQYFGPGTRLLVL.

This clone has just one count. The chain employs TRBV27 and TRBJ2-7; 8 nucleotides match TRBD1. J gave up 5 bases and V 3 bases, and 6 bases lay outside the gene matches. The CDR3 is 14 amino acids. Germline V gene lookup returns CDR1 MNHEY and CDR2 SMNVEV (reference sequence). The CDR3 region has the DNA TGTGCCAGCAGTTTGGGCAGGGGGCTGGACGAGCAGTACTTC. It encodes CASSLGRGLDEQYF.

CDR3 in DNA: TGTGCCAGCAGCACCCAGGGGGGGGTGAACACTGAAGCTTTCTTT. This encodes CASSTQGGVNTEAFF. The genes are TRBV13 and TRBJ1-1; 7 nucleotides align to TRBD1. The CDR3 has 15 amino acids. Germline CDR1 and CDR2: PRHDT and FYEKMQ (reference sequence). With V trimmed by 5 bases and J by 0 bases, 6 bases remained unmatched.

The chain uses TRBV19 and TRBJ1-1; no definite D call. This CDR3 is built from 13 residues. V lost 6 bases to trimming and J lost 1 base, with 9 bases between them. Germline V gene data show CDR1 as LNHDA and CDR2 as SQIVND (reference sequence). The CDR3 DNA reads as TGTGCCAGTAGCCTCACAGCGAACACTGAAGCTTTCTTT. It encodes CASSLTANTEAFF.

The chain uses TRBV10-3 and TRBJ2-7, with D tentatively TRBD1 or TRBD2 (5 bases each). The CDR3 has 12 residues. V dropped 9 bases and J dropped 6 bases, with 15 bases sitting between them. Germline CDR1 ENHRY, CDR2 SYGVKD. The CDR3 protein is CAISRDGLEQYF. In DNA form, the CDR3 reads TGTGCCATTAGCCGGGACGGTCTCGAGCAGTACTTC.

This chain uses TRBV28 with TRBJ1-2; D unresolved. Germline V CDR1 and CDR2: MDHEN, SYDVKM. CDR3 length: 15 amino acids. Trimming left V 3 bases short and J 5 bases short, with 16 bases between. This CDR3 reads CASSLSVWAPYGYTF. Here the CDR3 DNA reads TGTGCCAGCAGTTTGAGTGTGTGGGCACCTTATGGCTACACCTTC.